This entry lists 15 T cell receptor beta chains sequenced from one sample in a study of technical replicates of blood from a few donors. Clones were sequenced by immunoSEQ multiplex PCR, and TCRdb holds only the in-frame ones, with some missing. The sample yields approximately 85,000 clones, around 90% seen once. Material for sequencing was T cells isolated from PBMCs. Every receptor here comes from a human donor in good health.

The V gene is TRBV5-1, the J gene TRBJ2-7; 8 bases agree with TRBD2. V dropped 1 base and J dropped 0; count of bases not matched to a gene: 12. The germline gives CDR1 SGHRS, CDR2 YFSETQ. This CDR3 has 18 residues. The CDR3 sequence is CASSLRGVILAGSYEQYF. CDR3 in DNA: TGCGCCAGCAGCTTGAGAGGGGTTATCCTAGCGGGCTCCTACGAGCAGTACTTC.

The chain couples TRBV29-1 to TRBJ2-1; perhaps TRBD1 as D (6 bases). CDR1 is SQVTM, CDR2 ANQGSEA, per germline. CDR3 length equals 12 residues. Trimming stripped 7 bases from V and 5 bases from J, with 12 bases between. The CDR3: CSGAGDDNEQFF. The CDR3 region has the DNA TGCAGCGGTGCAGGGGATGACAATGAGCAGTTCTTC.

CDR3 nucleotides: TGTGCCAGCAGCTTAACAAGCCAGGGGTGGGGAGATACGCAGTATTTT. Protein product: CASSLTSQGWGDTQYF. The rearrangement uses TRBV7-3 and TRBJ2-3, with D possibly TRBD1 on 6 matching bases. CDR1 and CDR2 (germline): SGHTA, FQGTGA. The CDR3 covers 16 residues. V shed 0 bases and J shed 5 bases, with 15 bases lying between them.

V and J are TRBV7-2 and TRBJ2-2, with 8 bases lining up with TRBD1. V was pared by 10 bases and J by 1 base, with 8 bases of the junction left unmatched. The CDR3 totals 15 residues. Germline V gene data show CDR1 as SGHTA and CDR2 as FQGNSA. Here the CDR3 reads CAIDRQGLNTGELFF. The CDR3 nucleotides are TGTGCCATAGACAGACAGGGGTTGAACACCGGGGAGCTGTTTTTT.

The J gene is TRBJ2-1, the V gene TRBV14; possible D gene TRBD2, 5 bases. Between the trimmed V and J ends, which lost 0 bases and 8 bases, there was a span of 14 bases. The CDR3 runs to 15 residues. The germline CDR1 and CDR2 sequences are SGHDN and FVKESK. CDR3: CASSQDLRGKYEQFF. As DNA, the CDR3 is TGTGCCAGCAGCCAAGATCTCCGAGGGAAATATGAGCAGTTCTTC.

The chain carries TRBV11-2 and TRBJ1-2; D not resolved. V was trimmed by 5 bases and J by 4 bases, leaving 20 bases between them. The CDR3 is 16 amino acids. Germline V gene sequence: CDR1 SGHAT, CDR2 FQNNGV. The CDR3 here is CASSPGVREFGYGYTF. In DNA form, the CDR3 reads TGTGCCAGCAGCCCCGGGGTTCGGGAATTTGGCTATGGCTACACCTTC.

The V and J genes are TRBV6-5 and TRBJ2-7; D remains ambiguous. This CDR3 comprises 14 residues. Trimming removed 0 bases at V and 0 bases at J, with 6 bases between. Germline CDR1 is MNHEY and CDR2 is SVGAGI. CDR3 protein: CASSYSPVSYEQYF. The CDR3 nucleotides are TGTGCCAGCAGTTACTCGCCGGTCTCCTACGAGCAGTACTTC.

This chain connects TRBV19 to TRBJ2-6; a possible D gene is TRBD1 (5 bases). Deletions cut 1 base from V and 2 bases from J, with 9 bases between. The CDR3 length is 16 residues. Germline V lookup: CDR1 LNHDA, CDR2 SQIVND (reference sequence). In nucleotides, the CDR3 is TGTGCCAGTAGTATAGGGGGCAGGGCTGGGGCCAACGTCCTGACTTTC. Its translation is CASSIGGRAGANVLTF.

The V gene is TRBV30, the J gene TRBJ2-2, with 12 bases fitting TRBD1. With 1 base clipped from V and 7 bases from J, the junction kept 13 bases outside the gene matches. The CDR3 is 18 residues long. Per the germline V gene, CDR1 is GTSNPN and CDR2 is SVGIG (reference sequence). CDR3 bases: TGTGCCTGGAGTGCACTGCCGGGACAGGGGGCGGTTAGCGGGGAGCTGTTTTTT. This translates into CAWSALPGQGAVSGELFF. Full variable domain (outside the CDR3, taken from reference TRBV30 and TRBJ2-2): SQTIHQWPATLVQPVGSPLSLECTVEGTSNPNLYWYRQAAGRGLQLLFYSVGIGQISSEVPQNLSASRPQDRQFILSSKKLLLSDSGFYLCAWSALPGQGAVSGELFFGEGSRLTVL.

The chain couples TRBV28 to TRBJ2-1, with TRBD2 matching over 7 bases. The V gene's germline CDR1 is MDHEN and CDR2 SYDVKM. This CDR3 has 15 amino acids. Unmatched junction bases numbered 10, after V lost 5 bases and J lost 6 bases. This CDR3 is CASSDLWGRANEQFF. In nucleotides, the CDR3 is TGTGCCAGCAGTGACTTATGGGGGAGGGCCAATGAGCAGTTCTTC.

The chain couples TRBV2 to TRBJ1-5; possible D gene TRBD1, 5 bases. CDR3 size: 14 residues. In germline, CDR1 is SNHLY, CDR2 FYNNEI. V shed 3 bases and J shed 1 base, with 7 bases lying between them. CDR3 DNA sequence: TGTGCCAGCAGTGAGGGGGGAAGCAATCAGCCCCAGCATTTT. Translation gives CASSEGGSNQPQHF.

The chain recombines TRBV9 with TRBJ2-5; 7 nucleotides match TRBD2. The V and J ends lost 2 bases and 2 bases, in that order; junction bases with no gene match: 15. The CDR3 is made up of 18 amino acids. The germline CDR1 and CDR2 sequences are SGDLS and YYNGEE. The DNA for the CDR3 is TGTGCCAGCAGCGTGAGTGGCGGGGGAGTCAATCGGCAAGAGACCCAGTACTTC. Residues: CASSVSGGGVNRQETQYF.

CDR3 residues: CASSSQGVKGETQYF. The CDR3 DNA sequence: TGTGCCAGCAGCTCACAGGGGGTAAAAGGAGAGACCCAGTACTTC. The chain recombines TRBV7-2 with TRBJ2-5; 8 bases are shared with TRBD1. The CDR3 is 15 residues long. The germline V gene encodes CDR1 SGHTA and CDR2 FQGNSA. V was clipped by 4 bases and J by 4 bases; unmatched bases: 8.

The chain is built from TRBV27 and TRBJ2-3, with TRBD2 matching over 12 bases. The germline V gene encodes CDR1 MNHEY and CDR2 SMNVEV (reference sequence). After removal of 5 bases from V and 6 bases from J, the junction contained 12 bases not matched to a gene. The CDR3 runs 17 residues. The CDR3 here is CASSTRTSGMFRDTQYF. CDR3 nucleotide sequence: TGTGCCAGCAGTACGCGGACTAGCGGGATGTTCAGGGATACGCAGTATTTT.

The CDR3 bases are TGTGCCAGCAGTTTATCATTGGGGAACGGGGATGACTATGGCTACACCTTC. Its translation: CASSLSLGNGDDYGYTF. The V call is TRBV28, the J call TRBJ1-2, with D unresolved. The CDR3 sequence is 17 residues long. V lost 1 base and J 3 bases, leaving 18 bases between the germline ends. The V gene's germline CDR1 is MDHEN and CDR2 SYDVKM.